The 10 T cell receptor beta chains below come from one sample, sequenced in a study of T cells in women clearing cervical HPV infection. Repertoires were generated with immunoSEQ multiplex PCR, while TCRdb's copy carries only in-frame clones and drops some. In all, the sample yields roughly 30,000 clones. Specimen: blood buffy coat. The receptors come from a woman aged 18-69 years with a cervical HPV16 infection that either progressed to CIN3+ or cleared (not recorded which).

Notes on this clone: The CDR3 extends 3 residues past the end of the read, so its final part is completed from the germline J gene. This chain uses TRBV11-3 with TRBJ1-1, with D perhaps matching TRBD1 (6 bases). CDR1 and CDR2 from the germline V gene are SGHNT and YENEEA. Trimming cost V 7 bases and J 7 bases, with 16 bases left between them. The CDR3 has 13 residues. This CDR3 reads CASTLPGGLEAFF. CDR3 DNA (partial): TGTGCCAGCACCCTACCCGGGGGGCTTGAA.

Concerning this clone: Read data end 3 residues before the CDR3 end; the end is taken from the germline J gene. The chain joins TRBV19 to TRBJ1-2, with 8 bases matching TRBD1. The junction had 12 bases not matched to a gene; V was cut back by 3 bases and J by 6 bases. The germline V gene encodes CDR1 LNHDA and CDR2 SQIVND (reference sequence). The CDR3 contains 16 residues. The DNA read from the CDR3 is TGTGCCAGTAGTATGCTTCCGGACAGGGCCAGGGATGGC. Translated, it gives CASSMLPDRARDG. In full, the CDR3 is CASSMLPDRARDGYTF.

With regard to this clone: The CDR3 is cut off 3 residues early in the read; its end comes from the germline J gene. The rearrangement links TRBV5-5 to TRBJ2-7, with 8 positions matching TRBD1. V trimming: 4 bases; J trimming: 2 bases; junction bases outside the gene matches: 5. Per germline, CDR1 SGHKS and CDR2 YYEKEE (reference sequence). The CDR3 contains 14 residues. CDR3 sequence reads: CASSPGTGTYEQYF. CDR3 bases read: TGTGCCAGCAGCCCCGGGACAGGAACCTACGAG.

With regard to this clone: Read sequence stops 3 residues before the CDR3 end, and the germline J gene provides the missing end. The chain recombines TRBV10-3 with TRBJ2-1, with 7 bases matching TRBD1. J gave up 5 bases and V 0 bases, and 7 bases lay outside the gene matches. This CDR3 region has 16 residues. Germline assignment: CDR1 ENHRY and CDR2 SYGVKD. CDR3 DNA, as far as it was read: TGTGCCATCAGTGAGTCAAGGGGACAGCTTGACAATGAG. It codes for CAISESRGQLDNE. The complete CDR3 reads CAISESRGQLDNEQFF.

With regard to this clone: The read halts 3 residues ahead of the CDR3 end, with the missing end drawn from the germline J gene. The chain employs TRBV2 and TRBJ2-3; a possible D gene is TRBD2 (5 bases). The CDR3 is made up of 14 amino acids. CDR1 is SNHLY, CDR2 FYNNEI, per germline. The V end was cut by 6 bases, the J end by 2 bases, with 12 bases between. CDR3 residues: CASSAFGDTDTQYF. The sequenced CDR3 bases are TGTGCCAGCAGCGCCTTCGGGGACACAGATACG. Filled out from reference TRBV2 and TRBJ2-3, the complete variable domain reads EPEVTQTPSHQVTQMGQEVILRCVPISNHLYFYWYRQILGQKVEFLVSFYNNEISEKSEIFDDQFSVERPDGSNFTLKIRSTKLEDSAMYFCASSAFGDTDTQYFGPGTRLTVL.

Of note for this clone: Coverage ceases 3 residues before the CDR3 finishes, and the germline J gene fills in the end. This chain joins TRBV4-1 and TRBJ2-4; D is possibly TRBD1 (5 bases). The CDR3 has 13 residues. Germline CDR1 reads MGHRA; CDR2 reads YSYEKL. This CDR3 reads CASSQDSEGVQYF. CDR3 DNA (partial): TGCGCCAGCAGCCAAGATAGTGAAGGGGTT.

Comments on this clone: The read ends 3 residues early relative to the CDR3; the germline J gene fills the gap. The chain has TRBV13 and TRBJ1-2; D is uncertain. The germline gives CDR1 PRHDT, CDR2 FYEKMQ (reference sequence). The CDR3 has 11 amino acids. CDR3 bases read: TGTGCCAGCGGCGGGTGGGTCGGC. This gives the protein CASGGWVG. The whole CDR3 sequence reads CASGGWVGYTF.

The sequenced part of the CDR3 DNA is TGTGCCAGTAGTATCAGAGGGCGGGACACTGAA. It encodes CASSIRGRDTE. The CDR3, in full, reads CASSIRGRDTEAFF. J is TRBJ1-1 and V is TRBV19, with D hard to call. The read terminates 3 residues ahead of where the CDR3 ends, so the germline J gene completes it. The ends were cut back, 3 bases at V and 3 bases at J, with 11 bases in the middle. There are 14 residues in the CDR3. Germline-derived CDR1 and CDR2 are LNHDA and SQIVND (reference sequence).

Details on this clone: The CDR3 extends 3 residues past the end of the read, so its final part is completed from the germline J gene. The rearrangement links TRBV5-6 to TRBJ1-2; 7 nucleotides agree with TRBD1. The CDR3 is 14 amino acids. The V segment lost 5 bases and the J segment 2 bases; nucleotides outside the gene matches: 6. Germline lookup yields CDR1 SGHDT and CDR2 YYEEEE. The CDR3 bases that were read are TGTGCCAGCAGTCGTCTGGGACAGAACTATGGC. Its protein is CASSRLGQNYG. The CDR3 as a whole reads CASSRLGQNYGYTF.

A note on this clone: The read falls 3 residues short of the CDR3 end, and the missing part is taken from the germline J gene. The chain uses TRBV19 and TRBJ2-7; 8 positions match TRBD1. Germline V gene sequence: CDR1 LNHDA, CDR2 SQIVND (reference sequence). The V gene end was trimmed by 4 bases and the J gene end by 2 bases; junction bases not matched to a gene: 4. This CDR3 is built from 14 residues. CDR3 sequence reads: CASSSRDRTYEQYF. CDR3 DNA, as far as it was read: TGTGCCAGTAGTAGCCGGGACAGGACCTACGAG.